This T cell receptor (beta chain) derives from a study of esophageal squamous cell carcinoma under preoperative chemotherapy. About this clonotype itself: Its antigen remains unknown. The junction differs from germline at one of its ends, possibly a read error.

Time point in this sample: after preoperative PTX-NDP chemotherapy. CDR3 length: 16 amino acids. CDR1 is MNHNS, CDR2 SASEGT, per germline. TCRdb redid the calling of the PCR reads with MiXCR, one entry per CDR3 protein. The profile shows tens of thousands of distinct CDR3 sequences, approximately 55% of them singletons. Study-wide points: Clonal contraction, more than amplification, hit abundant clones after paclitaxel-nedaplatin.

The source of this sequence is a human donor with esophageal squamous cell carcinoma. The donor label of this sample is uncertain. The chain couples TRBV6-1 to TRBJ2-3, with D possibly TRBD2 on 5 matching bases. The end of the DNA aligns better with TRBJ2-5, so the J call may be wrong. The specimen was taken from a patient given preoperative chemotherapy. CDR3: CASRRNEGRGQDTQYF. The CDR3 DNA reads as TGTGCCAGCAGGCGGAACGAGGGCCGCGGCCAAGATACCCAGTACTTC.